This is a list of T cell receptor beta chains from one sample in a study of blood T cell repertoires in COVID-19. Here immunoSEQ multiplex PCR was the method, and the copy in TCRdb shows in-frame clones only, minus some. This sample has under 250,000 clones, with under 90% found just once. The material sequenced was PBMCs or T cells enriched from blood (not recorded which). The source is a woman between 45 and 60 years old who had been exposed to COVID-19. The CDR3 runs from the conserved cysteine through the conserved F or W. A D gene is named only where the DNA matches it firmly. Size values are once, few and many counts, or a class for expanded clones, and some rows have none.

abundance	d_gene	j_gene	v_gene	CDR3aa	CDR3nt
NA	TRBD1	TRBJ2-3	TRBV5-1	CASSRGPGTDTQYF	TGCGCCAGCAGCAGGGGGCCGGGAACAGATACGCAGTATTTT
NA	NA	TRBJ1-3	TRBV10-3	CAIGRETPGNTIYF	TGTGCCATCGGTCGTGAGACTCCTGGAAACACCATATATTTT
few	TRBD2	TRBJ2-3	TRBV5-4	CASRDQRGSTDTQYF	TGTGCCAGCAGAGACCAGCGGGGGTCCACAGATACGCAGTATTTT
NA	TRBD1	TRBJ1-5	TRBV9	CASSVESGTGDQPQHF	TGTGCCAGCAGCGTAGAGTCGGGGACAGGGGATCAGCCCCAGCATTTT
NA	NA	TRBJ1-6	TRBV30	CAWGQFNSPLHF	TGTGCCTGGGGACAGTTTAATTCACCCCTCCACTTT
NA	TRBD1	TRBJ1-2	TRBV9	CASSVGTGQHEGYTF	TGTGCCAGCAGCGTGGGGACAGGACAGCACGAGGGCTACACCTTC
NA	NA	TRBJ1-1	TRBV6-5	CASSPLERTEAFF	TGTGCCAGCAGCCCCTTGGAGAGGACTGAAGCTTTCTTT
NA	NA	TRBJ2-7	TRBV12-3/TRBV12-4	CASSPTTSYEQYF	TGTGCCAGCAGCCCAACGACTAGCTACGAGCAGTACTTC
NA	TRBD2	TRBJ2-1	TRBV24-1	CATSEPTSGIDNEQFF	TGTGCCACCAGTGAGCCTACTAGCGGGATAGACAATGAGCAGTTCTTC
NA	TRBD2	TRBJ2-5	TRBV5-4	CASSLRGLAEETQYF	TGTGCCAGCAGCTTGAGAGGACTAGCGGAAGAGACCCAGTACTTC
NA	NA	TRBJ2-7	TRBV7-9	CASSLPGQGGSYEQYF	TGTGCCAGCAGCTTACCTGGACAAGGGGGATCCTACGAGCAGTACTTC
once	TRBD2	TRBJ2-2	TRBV10-3	CAISAPSGAATGELFF	TGTGCCATCAGTGCTCCTAGCGGGGCCGCCACCGGGGAGCTGTTTTTT
NA	NA	TRBJ1-1	TRBV4-2	CASSSQGVHMNTEAFF	TGTGCCAGCAGCTCGCAGGGCGTCCACATGAACACTGAAGCTTTCTTT
NA	NA	TRBJ2-7	TRBV28	CASSHGPEEEGYEQYF	TGTGCCAGCAGCCATGGACCAGAGGAGGAGGGATACGAGCAGTACTTC
NA	NA	TRBJ1-1	TRBV29-1	CSGGQLNTEAFF	TGCAGCGGTGGACAGTTGAACACTGAAGCTTTCTTT
NA	TRBD1	TRBJ1-4	TRBV19	CASSPRTGGDEKLFF	TGTGCCAGTAGTCCCCGGACAGGAGGAGATGAAAAACTGTTTTTT
NA	NA	TRBJ1-4	TRBV11-2	CASSLVDSLPNEKLFF	TGTGCCAGCAGCTTAGTGGACAGTCTTCCTAATGAAAAACTGTTTTTT
NA	NA	TRBJ1-2	TRBV6-2/TRBV6-3	CASSYEAVRAGYTF	TGTGCCAGCAGTTACGAGGCAGTGCGAGCCGGCTACACCTTC
NA	NA	TRBJ1-5	TRBV6-2/TRBV6-3	CASSLGFKQPQHF	TGTGCCAGCAGTTTGGGCTTCAAGCAGCCCCAGCATTTT
NA	NA	TRBJ1-2	TRBV28	CASRENYGYTF	TGTGCCAGCAGAGAGAACTATGGCTACACCTTC
NA	NA	TRBJ1-1	TRBV19	CASTFRGRGGTEAFF	TGTGCCAGTACCTTCAGGGGCCGTGGGGGCACTGAAGCTTTCTTT
NA	TRBD1	TRBJ1-2	TRBV7-2	CASSYSTGNGYTF	TGTGCCAGCAGCTACTCGACAGGGAATGGCTACACCTTC
NA	NA	TRBJ2-2	TRBV12-3/TRBV12-4	CASSGVTTGELFF	TGTGCCAGTTCAGGCGTGACCACCGGGGAGCTGTTTTTT
NA	TRBD2	TRBJ2-5	TRBV5-1	CASSRSGGAQETQYF	TGCGCCAGCAGTAGGAGCGGGGGTGCCCAAGAGACCCAGTACTTC
NA	NA	TRBJ1-2	TRBV5-6	CASSLYGSDYGYTF	TGTGCCAGCAGCTTGTACGGGTCTGACTATGGCTACACCTTC
NA	NA	TRBJ1-1	TRBV21-1	CASSSSGQGAPRSTEAFF	TGTGCCAGCAGCTCATCGGGACAGGGGGCTCCCCGGAGCACTGAAGCTTTCTTT
NA	TRBD2	TRBJ2-3	TRBV24-1	CATSDLQPLSGGNVGDTQYF	TGTGCCACCAGTGATTTGCAGCCCTTGAGCGGGGGGAATGTGGGAGATACGCAGTATTTT
NA	TRBD1	TRBJ2-4	TRBV18	CASSPGQGAGNIQYF	TGTGCCAGCTCACCGGGACAGGGGGCTGGAAACATTCAGTACTTC
NA	TRBD2	TRBJ2-7	TRBV7-8	CASSSSGTRVHEQYF	TGTGCCAGCAGCTCCTCCGGGACTAGGGTCCACGAGCAGTACTTC
NA	NA	TRBJ1-6	TRBV5-6	CASSLAGGVLVSPLHF	TGTGCCAGCAGCTTGGCCGGGGGGGTCCTCGTTTCACCCCTCCACTTT
NA	NA	TRBJ1-1	TRBV6-2/TRBV6-3	CASSGSPGLGTEAFF	TGTGCCAGCAGTGGATCTCCAGGGCTTGGCACTGAAGCTTTCTTT
NA	NA	TRBJ1-2	TRBV9	CASSVDESSGGYTF	TGTGCCAGCAGCGTGGACGAATCCTCGGGGGGCTACACCTTC
NA	TRBD2	TRBJ2-3	TRBV5-4	CASSKGLADSTDTQYF	TGTGCCAGCAGCAAGGGACTAGCGGATAGCACAGATACGCAGTATTTT
NA	TRBD2	TRBJ2-5	TRBV10-3	CAISEPTSGGETQYF	TGTGCCATCAGTGAACCGACTAGCGGGGGTGAGACCCAGTACTTC
NA	NA	TRBJ1-2	TRBV5-1	CAVGQGNGYTF	TGCGCCGTGGGGCAGGGTAACGGCTACACCTTC
NA	TRBD1	TRBJ1-4	TRBV5-4	CASSRQGSGEKLFF	TGTGCCAGCAGCAGACAGGGAAGCGGCGAAAAACTGTTTTTT
NA	NA	TRBJ1-4	TRBV29-1	CSVGRAGEKLFF	TGCAGCGTTGGGAGGGCGGGGGAAAAACTGTTTTTT
NA	NA	TRBJ2-3	TRBV6-1	CASSEEAGGADTQYF	TGTGCCAGCAGTGAAGAAGCAGGAGGCGCAGATACGCAGTATTTT
NA	NA	TRBJ1-1	TRBV18	CASSPSTGGYTEAFF	TGTGCCAGCTCACCGAGTACGGGGGGATACACTGAAGCTTTCTTT
NA	TRBD2	TRBJ2-1	TRBV20-1	CSAGTRNEQFF	TGCAGTGCCGGGACTAGAAATGAGCAGTTCTTC
NA	NA	TRBJ1-5	TRBV21-1	CASTINRRRPDSNQPQHF	TGTGCCAGCACTATAAACCGGAGACGTCCTGATAGCAATCAGCCCCAGCATTTT
NA	NA	TRBJ1-1	TRBV19	CASSNIVGLEAFF	TGTGCCAGTAGTAATATAGTCGGTCTTGAAGCTTTCTTT
NA	NA	TRBJ2-1	TRBV4-3	CASSQDRAGALGEQFF	TGCGCCAGCAGCCAAGATCGGGCGGGGGCCTTGGGGGAGCAGTTCTTC
few	NA	TRBJ1-5	TRBV10-1	CAGEFHEDNQPQHF	TGCGCCGGAGAGTTCCATGAAGACAATCAGCCCCAGCATTTT
NA	NA	TRBJ1-6	TRBV7-8	CASSLGRGNSPLHF	TGTGCCAGCAGCTTAGGGAGGGGAAATTCACCCCTCCACTTT
NA	TRBD1	TRBJ1-3	TRBV14	CASTISGTGNTIYF	TGTGCCAGCACCATTTCCGGGACAGGGAACACCATATATTTT
NA	TRBD1	TRBJ2-2	TRBV7-9	CASSFYRGQGAKGELFF	TGTGCCAGCAGCTTCTACAGGGGACAGGGGGCGAAGGGGGAGCTGTTTTTT
NA	TRBD1	TRBJ1-2	TRBV5-1	CASSRGQQYGYTF	TGCGCCAGCAGCCGGGGACAGCAATATGGCTACACCTTC
NA	TRBD2	TRBJ2-5	TRBV7-2	CASSRETSAETQYF	TGTGCCAGCAGCCGCGAAACTAGCGCAGAGACCCAGTACTTC
NA	NA	TRBJ1-6	TRBV2	CASIPGMGYNSPLHF	TGTGCCAGCATTCCGGGGATGGGGTATAATTCACCCCTCCACTTT
NA	NA	TRBJ1-3	TRBV13	CASSQEEGGGNTIYF	TGTGCCAGCAGCCAAGAGGAGGGAGGTGGAAACACCATATATTTT
NA	TRBD1	TRBJ2-3	TRBV18	CASSPRERDRPRYF	TGTGCCAGCTCACCCCGAGAAAGGGACAGGCCCAGGTATTTT
many	TRBD1	TRBJ2-7	TRBV6-2/TRBV6-3	CASSYSRDRGSYEQYF	TGTGCCAGCAGTTACTCGAGGGACAGAGGCTCCTACGAGCAGTACTTC